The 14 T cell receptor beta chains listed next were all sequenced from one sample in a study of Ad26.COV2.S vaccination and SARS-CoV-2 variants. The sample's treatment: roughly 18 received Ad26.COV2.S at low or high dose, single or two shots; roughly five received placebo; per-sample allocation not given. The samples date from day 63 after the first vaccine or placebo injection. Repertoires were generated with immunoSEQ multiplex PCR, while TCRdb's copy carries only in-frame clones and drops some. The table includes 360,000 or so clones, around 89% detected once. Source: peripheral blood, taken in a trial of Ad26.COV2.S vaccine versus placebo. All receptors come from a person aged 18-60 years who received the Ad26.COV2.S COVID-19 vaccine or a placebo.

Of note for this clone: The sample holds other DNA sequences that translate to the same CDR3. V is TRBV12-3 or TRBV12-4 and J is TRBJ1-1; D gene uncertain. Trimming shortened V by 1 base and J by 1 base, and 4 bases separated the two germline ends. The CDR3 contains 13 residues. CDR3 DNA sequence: TGTGCCAGCAGTTTAGGAGGGAACACTGAAGCTTTCTTT. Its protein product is CASSLGGNTEAFF.

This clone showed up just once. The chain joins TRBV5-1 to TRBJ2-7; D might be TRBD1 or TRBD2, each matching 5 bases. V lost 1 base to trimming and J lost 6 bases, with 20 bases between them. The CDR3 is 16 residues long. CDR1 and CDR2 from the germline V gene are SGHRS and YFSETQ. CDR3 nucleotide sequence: TGCGCCAGCAGCTTGCGGCTCGGGACCCCCCCATCCGAGCAGTACTTC. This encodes CASSLRLGTPPSEQYF.

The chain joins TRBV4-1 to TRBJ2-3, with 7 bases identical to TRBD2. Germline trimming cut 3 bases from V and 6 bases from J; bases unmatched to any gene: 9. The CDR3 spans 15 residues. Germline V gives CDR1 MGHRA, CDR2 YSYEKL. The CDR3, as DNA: TGCGCCAGCAGCCACCTAGGGGAGGGATCGGATACGCAGTATTTT. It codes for CASSHLGEGSDTQYF.

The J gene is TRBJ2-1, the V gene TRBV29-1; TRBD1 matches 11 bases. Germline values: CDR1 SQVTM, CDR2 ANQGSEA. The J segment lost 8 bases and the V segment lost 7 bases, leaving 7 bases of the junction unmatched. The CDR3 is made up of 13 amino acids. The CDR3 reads CSENGQGADEQFF. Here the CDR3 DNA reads TGCAGCGAGAATGGACAGGGGGCTGATGAGCAGTTCTTC.

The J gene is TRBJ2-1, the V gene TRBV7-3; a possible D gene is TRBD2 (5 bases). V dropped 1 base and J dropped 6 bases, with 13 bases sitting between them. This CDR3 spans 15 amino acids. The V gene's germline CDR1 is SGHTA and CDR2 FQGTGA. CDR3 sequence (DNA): TGTGCCAGCAGCTTAAGTAGCGAATGGGGCAATGAGCAGTTCTTC. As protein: CASSLSSEWGNEQFF. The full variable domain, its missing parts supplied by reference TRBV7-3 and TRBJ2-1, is GAGVSQTPSNKVTEKGKYVELRCDPISGHTALYWYRQSLGQGPEFLIYFQGTGAADDSGLPNDRFFAVRPEGSVSTLKIQRTERGDSAVYLCASSLSSEWGNEQFFGPGTRLTVL.

CDR3 region: CASSLSGRNSPLHF. The CDR3 DNA is TGCGCCAGCAGCTTGAGTGGCAGAAATTCACCCCTCCACTTT. V gene TRBV5-1 combines with J gene TRBJ1-6; D not certain. This CDR3 is 14 amino acids long. V lost 1 base to trimming and J lost 7 bases, with 9 bases between them. CDR1 and CDR2 (germline): SGHRS, YFSETQ.

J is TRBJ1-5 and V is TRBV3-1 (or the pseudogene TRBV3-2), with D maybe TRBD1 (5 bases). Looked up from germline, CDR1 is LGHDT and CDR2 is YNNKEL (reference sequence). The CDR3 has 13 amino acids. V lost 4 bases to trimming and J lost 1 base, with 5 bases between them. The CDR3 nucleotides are TGTGCCAGCAGCCGACAGAGCAATCAGCCCCAGCATTTT. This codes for CASSRQSNQPQHF.

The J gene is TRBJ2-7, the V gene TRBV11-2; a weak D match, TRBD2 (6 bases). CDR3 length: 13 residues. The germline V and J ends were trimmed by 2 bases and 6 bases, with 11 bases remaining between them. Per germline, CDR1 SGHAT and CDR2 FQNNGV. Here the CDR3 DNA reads TGTGCCAGCAGCTTACGGGAGTCAGGCGAGCAGTACTTC. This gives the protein CASSLRESGEQYF.

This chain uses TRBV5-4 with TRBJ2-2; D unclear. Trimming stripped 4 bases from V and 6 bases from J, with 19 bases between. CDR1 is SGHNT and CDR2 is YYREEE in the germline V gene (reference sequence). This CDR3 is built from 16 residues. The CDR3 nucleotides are TGTGCCAGCAGCCGCCGAGGATCGAAAAGGGCCGGGGAGCTGTTTTTT. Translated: CASSRRGSKRAGELFF.

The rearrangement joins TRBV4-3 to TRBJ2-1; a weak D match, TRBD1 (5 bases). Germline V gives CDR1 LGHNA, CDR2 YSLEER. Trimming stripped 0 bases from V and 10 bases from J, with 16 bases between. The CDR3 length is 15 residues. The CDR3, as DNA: TGCGCCAGCAGCCAAGATTGGGGCGTGTGGGGAGAGCAGTTCTTC. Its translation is CASSQDWGVWGEQFF.

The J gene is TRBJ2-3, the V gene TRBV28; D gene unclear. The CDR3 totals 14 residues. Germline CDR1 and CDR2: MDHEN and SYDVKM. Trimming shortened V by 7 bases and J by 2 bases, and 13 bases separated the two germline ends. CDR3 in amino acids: CASTQATATDTQYF. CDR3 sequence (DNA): TGTGCCAGCACCCAGGCAACGGCCACAGATACGCAGTATTTT. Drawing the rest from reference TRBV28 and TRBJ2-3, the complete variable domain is DVKVTQSSRYLVKRTGEKVFLECVQDMDHENMFWYRQDPGLGLRLIYFSYDVKMKEKGDIPEGYSVSREKKERFSLILESASTNQTSMYLCASTQATATDTQYFGPGTRLTVL.

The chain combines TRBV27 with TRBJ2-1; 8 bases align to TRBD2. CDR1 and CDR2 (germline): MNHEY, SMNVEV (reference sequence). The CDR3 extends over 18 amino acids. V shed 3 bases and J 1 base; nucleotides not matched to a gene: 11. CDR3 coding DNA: TGTGCCAGCAGTTTGAGGGGCTCGGCGGGAGGTTCCTACAATGAGCAGTTCTTC. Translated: CASSLRGSAGGSYNEQFF.

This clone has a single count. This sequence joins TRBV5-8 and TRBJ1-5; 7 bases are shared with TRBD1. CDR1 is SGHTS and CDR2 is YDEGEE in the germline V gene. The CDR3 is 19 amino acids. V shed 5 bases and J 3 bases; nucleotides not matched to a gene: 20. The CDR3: CASSPGRAFRDSPNQPQHF. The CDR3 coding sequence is TGTGCCAGCAGTCCGGGGCGGGCATTTAGGGACAGTCCCAATCAGCCCCAGCATTTT.

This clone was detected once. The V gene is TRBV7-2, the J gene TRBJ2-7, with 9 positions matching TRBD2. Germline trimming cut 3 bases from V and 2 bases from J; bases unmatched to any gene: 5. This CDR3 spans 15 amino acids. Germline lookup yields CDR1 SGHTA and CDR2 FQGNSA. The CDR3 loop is CASSFSPSGTYEQYF. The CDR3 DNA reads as TGTGCCAGCAGCTTCTCTCCTAGCGGGACCTACGAGCAGTACTTC.